This T cell receptor beta chain emerged from a study of T cell repertoires in cytomegalovirus infection. A single record per CDR3 protein comes from TCRdb applying MiXCR to the reads. The sample carries about 320,000 distinct CDR3 sequences, 9% to 9.5% recorded once. In its sample, this clonotype was seen many times. Germline CDR1 LNHDA, CDR2 SQIVND (reference sequence). The V end lost 5 bases, the J end lost 5 bases, and 22 bases lay between the germline ends. The CDR3 length is 16 residues. The sequenced material came from PBMCs. The receptor's source is a human donor in good health (CMV status not recorded). Some clones in this sample may be carry-over from other donors' samples. V and J are TRBV19 and TRBJ2-7, with a weak D call TRBD1 (6 bases). The CDR3 sequence is CASSVKHREVPHEQYF. The CDR3 bases are TGTGCCAGTAGTGTAAAGCACAGGGAAGTCCCCCACGAGCAGTACTTC.